In its sample, the clone carrying this TCR beta chain was seen many times. Its specificity is not known. The germline CDR1 and CDR2 sequences are SNHLY and FYNNEI. This CDR3 spans 15 amino acids. Germline trimming cut 6 bases from V and 4 bases from J; bases unmatched to any gene: 6. Stable disease denoted Graves' hyperthyroidism without ophthalmopathy progression within 18 months. The record originates from a study of T cells in Graves' hyperthyroidism and ophthalmopathy. Regions amplified from RNA transcripts were the TCR beta CDR3 regions. With the HTBI primer set, the TCR CDR3 went through a first round of RT-PCR. TCRdb re-analysed the multiplex PCR reads in MiXCR, keeping a single row per CDR3 protein. The table shows about 480,000 distinct CDR3 sequences, with approximately 15% occurring only once. Findings and caveats of the study: Blood shared most expanded thyroid clonotypes above 0.001.

The gene calls are TRBV2 and TRBJ2-1; the match to TRBD2 covers 10 bases. Sequences were obtained from blood. The sequence was obtained from a woman aged 18-29 years with Graves' hyperthyroidism. The CDR3 DNA sequence: TGTGCCAGCAGGGCTCTAGCGGGAGATTACAATGAGCAGTTCTTC. It codes for CASRALAGDYNEQFF.